This is a list of T cell receptor beta chains from one sample in a study of graft-versus-host responses after intestinal transplantation. Assay used: immunoSEQ multiplex PCR; TCRdb lists only in-frame clones, some missing. There are approximately 9,600 clones in the sample; 86% occur only once, and 4% to 6.5% lies in the top ten. Sequencing was performed on ileum tissue, taken around 24 months after intestinal transplantation. The source is a human patient who received an intestinal transplant, so some T cells may come from the graft donor. The CDR3 runs from the conserved cysteine through the conserved F or W. A D gene is named only where the DNA matches it firmly. Rows give clone size only sometimes, using once, few, many, or a class for an expanded clone.

TRBJ2-5 | - | - | TRBV7-9 | TGTGCCAGCAGCGCGACGGGGACCCAGTACTTC | CASSATGTQYF
TRBJ2-3 | - | - | TRBV19 | TGTGCCAGTATAGGGACTACAGATACGCAGTATTTT | CASIGTTDTQYF
TRBJ2-5 | - | - | TRBV6-6 | TGTGCCAGCACAGGCGGATGGTCAGAGACCCAGTACTTC | CASTGGWSETQYF
TRBJ2-3 | - | once | TRBV2 | TGTGCCAGCGGCGTCTACATAAGCACAGATACGCAGTATTTT | CASGVYISTDTQYF
TRBJ1-1 | TRBD1 | - | TRBV10-1 | TGCGCCAGCAAACCGGGACAGGGTTCTGAAGCTTTCTTT | CASKPGQGSEAFF
TRBJ1-6 | - | - | TRBV5-6 | TGTGCCAGCAGCTCTGAGGGGGAGCTGGCTACACCCCTCCACTTT | CASSSEGELATPLHF
TRBJ2-2 | - | - | TRBV5-6 | TGTGCCAGCAGCTGGGCAGGGCCCGGGGAGCTGTTTTTT | CASSWAGPGELFF
TRBJ2-5 | TRBD1 | once | TRBV5-1 | TGCGCCAGCAGTTCCGGGACAGGGTATCGAGAGACCCAGTACTTC | CASSSGTGYRETQYF
TRBJ1-4 | TRBD1 | - | TRBV11-2 | TGTGCCAGCAGCTTAGGCGAGGCCGGGACAGACGTGTTT | CASSLGEAGTDVF
TRBJ1-5 | - | few | TRBV6-6 | TGTGCCAGCAGTCTCACCCATCAGCCCCAGCATTTT | CASSLTHQPQHF
TRBJ2-1 | - | - | TRBV28 | TGTGCCAGCAGTTTCCCCCTAGGAGGGAACGATGAGCAGTTCTTC | CASSFPLGGNDEQFF
TRBJ2-7 | - | - | TRBV5-1 | TGCGCCAGCAGCCACGATAGCCTCGAGCAGTACTTC | CASSHDSLEQYF
TRBJ2-2 | - | - | TRBV28 | TGTGCCAGCAGTTTATTGGGGGGAAGAATCGGGGAGCTGTTTTTT | CASSLLGGRIGELFF
TRBJ2-5 | TRBD1 | - | TRBV7-7 | TGTGCCAGCAGCCTAAATCCGACAGGGGAGTCTCAAGAGACCCAGTACTTC | CASSLNPTGESQETQYF
TRBJ1-4 | - | - | TRBV2 | TGTGCCAGCAGGGGGCTCGGTAATGAAAAACTGTCTTTT | CASRGLGNEKLSF
TRBJ2-7 | TRBD1 | - | TRBV19 | TGTGCCTCATCCGGGACAGAGCACTACGAGCAGTACTTC | CASSGTEHYEQYF
TRBJ1-3 | - | - | TRBV5-1 | TGCGCCAGCATGATGAGGGGTGACTCTGGAAACACCATATATTTT | CASMMRGDSGNTIYF
TRBJ1-1 | TRBD1 | - | TRBV9 | TGTGCCAGCAGCGTACAGGGGGCCGGCACTGAAGCTTTCTTT | CASSVQGAGTEAFF
TRBJ2-3 | TRBD2 | once | TRBV12-5 | TGTGCTAGTGGTTTGGCACCCATCACTAGCGGGGGGTGGTTCTTGGGAGATACGCAGTATTTT | CASGLAPITSGGWFLGDTQYF
TRBJ2-5 | - | - | TRBV5-1 | TGCGCCAGCAGCCGGACCAGGGGGGGGGCGTATGAGACCCAGTACTTC | CASSRTRGGAYETQYF
TRBJ2-2 | TRBD2 | - | TRBV7-9 | TGTGCCAGCAGCTCTCGAGTAGCGGGGGACACCGGGGAGCTGTTTTTT | CASSSRVAGDTGELFF
TRBJ2-7 | - | - | TRBV11-3 | TGTGCCAGCAGCTTAGAGTCTTGGGGACTGGGCGAGCAGTACTTC | CASSLESWGLGEQYF
TRBJ2-1 | TRBD2 | - | TRBV29-1 | TGCAGAACGGGGGGAAGCGGGGAGCAGTTCTTC | CRTGGSGEQFF
TRBJ2-1 | TRBD2 | - | TRBV9 | TGTGCCAGCAGCGCCGGACTAGCGCCCTACAATGAGCAGTTCTTC | CASSAGLAPYNEQFF
TRBJ2-3 | TRBD2 | - | TRBV29-1 | TGCAGCGTTGACGGTAGCGGGGGTGGAGATACGCAGTATTTT | CSVDGSGGGDTQYF
TRBJ2-7 | - | - | TRBV11-2 | TGTGCCAGCAGCTTAGTAGGGCAGACCGCCTACGAGCAGTACTTC | CASSLVGQTAYEQYF
TRBJ2-3 | TRBD2 | few | TRBV7-6 | TGTGCCAGCAGCTTAGCCCACTCTGGGACTAGCGGGGGGCCATTACCGCAGTATTTT | CASSLAHSGTSGGPLPQYF
TRBJ1-5 | TRBD1 | - | TRBV4-1 | TGCGCCAGCAGCCAACCAGCCCGGGACAGCATTTATCAGCCCCAGCATTTT | CASSQPARDSIYQPQHF
TRBJ1-2 | TRBD1 | - | TRBV5-1 | TGCGCCAGCAGCTTGGAGACAGGGCATGGCTACACCTTC | CASSLETGHGYTF
TRBJ1-2 | - | - | TRBV4-2 | TGTGCCAGCAGCCAAGATCATTTCCGGGGGGGCTACACCTTC | CASSQDHFRGGYTF
TRBJ1-2 | - | - | TRBV29-1 | TGCAGCGTTCGCTTGGAGTCGTACGGCTACACCTTC | CSVRLESYGYTF
TRBJ2-4 | - | - | TRBV18 | TGTGCCAGCTCACCAAAAGATGGCGGAAGACGCAAAAACATTCAGTACTTC | CASSPKDGGRRKNIQYF
TRBJ2-5 | - | - | TRBV6-6 | TGTGCCAGCAGATCTAGCTTCTATCTAGGGGAGACCCAGTACTTC | CASRSSFYLGETQYF
TRBJ2-7 | - | - | TRBV21-1 | TGTGCCAGCAGCAAAGGGGGAGGGGACTCCCCACCCTACGAGCAGTACTTC | CASSKGGGDSPPYEQYF
TRBJ1-2 | - | few | TRBV4-2 | TGTGCCAGCAGCGGTAACACCTACTATGGCTACACCTTC | CASSGNTYYGYTF
TRBJ2-1 | - | - | TRBV20-1 | TGCAGTGCTAGAGAACTAACTGAGCAGTTCTTC | CSARELTEQFF
TRBJ1-3 | TRBD1 | once | TRBV29-1 | TGCAGCGCCTCGACAGGGTCCGGAAACACCATATATTTT | CSASTGSGNTIYF
TRBJ2-1 | TRBD1 | - | TRBV23-1 | TGCGCCAGCAGTCAACCGGGTGGAAGAGGGACAGTTTACAATGAGCAGTTCTTC | CASSQPGGRGTVYNEQFF
TRBJ2-5 | TRBD2 | once | TRBV5-1 | TGCGCCAGCAGCTTGGCCGGGAGGGGGAGATTCCAAGAGACCCAGTACTTC | CASSLAGRGRFQETQYF
TRBJ2-7 | TRBD2 | - | TRBV11-2 | TGTGCCAGCAGCTCCTCGGGACTAGCGGGAGGATGGGCCTACGAGCAGTACTTC | CASSSSGLAGGWAYEQYF
TRBJ1-3 | - | once | TRBV7-6 | TGTGCCAGCAGCTTGGACAGCTCTGGAAACACCATATATTTT | CASSLDSSGNTIYF
TRBJ2-2 | - | - | TRBV5-6 | TGTGCCAGCAGCTTTGTGTTAGGGGCCGGGGAGCTGTTTTTT | CASSFVLGAGELFF
TRBJ1-6 | - | - | TRBV19 | TGTGCCAGTAAACAGGGAAGGCATTCACCCCTCCACTTT | CASKQGRHSPLHF
TRBJ1-5 | - | - | TRBV13 | TGTGCCAGCACCTTAAGCTTGGGCCTCCGGAACAGGGAAAATCAGCCCCAGCATTTT | CASTLSLGLRNRENQPQHF
TRBJ1-2 | - | - | TRBV2 | TGTGCCAGCAACGATGGGGGGCGGTCAATTGGCTACACCTTC | CASNDGGRSIGYTF
TRBJ1-6 | - | - | TRBV4-1 | TGCGCCAGCAGCCAATTCCCGGTCACCTATTCACCCCTCCACTTT | CASSQFPVTYSPLHF
TRBJ1-2 | TRBD1 | - | TRBV4-2 | TGTGCCAGCAGCCATATTTCGGTCAGGGGGCGCGGCTACACCTTC | CASSHISVRGRGYTF
TRBJ2-7 | - | - | TRBV10-3 | TGTGCCATCAGTGAGGTCGAACACTACGAGCAGTACTTC | CAISEVEHYEQYF
TRBJ1-2 | TRBD1 | - | TRBV5-4 | TGTGCCAGCAGCTGCCAGACAGGGGGGTCCTATGGCTACACCTTC | CASSCQTGGSYGYTF
TRBJ1-6 | - | - | TRBV9 | TGTGCCAGCAGCGTATTTCAGGTTAATTCACCCCTCCACTTT | CASSVFQVNSPLHF
TRBJ2-5 | - | - | TRBV5-4 | TGTGCCAGCAGCTTGTGGGGGACTTATACGCGGGAGACCCAGTACTTC | CASSLWGTYTRETQYF
TRBJ2-1 | TRBD2 | few | TRBV6-5 | TGTGCCAGCAGTTTGCGACTAGCGGGAGCCTACAATGAGCAGTTCTTC | CASSLRLAGAYNEQFF
TRBJ2-1 | TRBD1 | - | TRBV7-6 | TGTGCCAGCAGCTCTGGGGACAGAGGGGGCAATGAGCAGTTCTTC | CASSSGDRGGNEQFF
TRBJ1-2 | - | large | TRBV7-9 | TGTGCCAGCAGCCGAGCCTATGGCTACACCTTC | CASSRAYGYTF
TRBJ2-6 | - | - | TRBV15 | TGTGCCACCAGCAGAGATTTTAGAGGTGGGGCCAACGTCCTGACTTTC | CATSRDFRGGANVLTF
TRBJ1-1 | - | - | TRBV2 | TGTGCCAGCAGTGAAGCGCGGACAGTTACTGAAGCTTTCTTT | CASSEARTVTEAFF
TRBJ1-5 | - | - | TRBV27 | TGTGCCAGCAGTGGACAGTACAATCAGCCCCAGCATTTT | CASSGQYNQPQHF